The 23 T cell receptor beta chains below all came from one sample that was sequenced in a study of patients and donors after allogeneic stem cell transplantation. TCRdb analysed the RT-PCR reads with MiXCR anew, one entry per CDR3 protein. Among about a million distinct CDR3 sequences listed, more than 15% were seen once. Source material: blood, either unsorted or a sorted T cell fraction (not recorded which). The receptors were gathered from a human donor who was either an allogeneic HSCT recipient or a stem cell or donor lymphocyte infusion donor (not recorded which). It is not recorded whose cells these are; they may come from a transplant donor.

This clonotype came up a few times. The chain joins TRBV5-1 to TRBJ2-1; a possible D gene is TRBD2 (5 bases). V shed 5 bases and J shed 5 bases, with 8 bases lying between them. This CDR3 comprises 12 residues. CDR1 and CDR2 from the germline V gene are SGHRS and YFSETQ. The CDR3 loop is CASRPADNEQFF. CDR3 nucleotide sequence: TGCGCCAGCAGACCAGCGGACAATGAGCAGTTCTTC.

This clonotype has a handful of counts. The chain couples TRBV5-1 to TRBJ1-6; 8 nucleotides agree with TRBD1. Germline lookup yields CDR1 SGHRS and CDR2 YFSETQ. V lost 4 bases and J lost 8; bases outside the gene matches: 14. The CDR3 is made up of 17 amino acids. CDR3 in DNA: TGCGCCAGCAGCGCGGACAGGGCTAAGGCTTTGGATTCACCCCTCCACTTT. Protein product: CASSADRAKALDSPLHF. The variable domain in full, completed from reference TRBV5-1 and TRBJ1-6, reads KAGVTQTPRYLIKTRGQQVTLSCSPISGHRSVSWYQQTPGQGLQFLFEYFSETQRNKGNFPGRFSGRQFSNSRSEMNVSTLELGDSALYLCASSADRAKALDSPLHFGNGTRLTVT.

This clonotype was counted between two and nine times. V gene TRBV5-1 combines with J gene TRBJ1-6; no reliable D call. The CDR3 is 15 amino acids. V was clipped by 4 bases and J by 0 bases, with 8 bases between them. Germline CDR1 is SGHRS and CDR2 is YFSETQ. CDR3 sequence reads: CASSPESSYNSPLHF. DNA for the CDR3: TGCGCCAGCAGCCCCGAGAGCTCCTATAATTCACCCCTCCACTTT.

The chain couples TRBV2 to TRBJ1-1, with D possibly being TRBD1 (5 bases). The germline V gene encodes CDR1 SNHLY and CDR2 FYNNEI. The CDR3 loop spans 13 amino acids. Trimming removed 6 bases at V and 3 bases at J, with 11 bases between. CDR3 protein: CASRFREDTEAFF. The CDR3 DNA sequence: TGTGCCAGCAGGTTCAGGGAGGACACTGAAGCTTTCTTT. The entire variable domain, with the rest obtained from reference TRBV2 and TRBJ1-1, is as follows: EPEVTQTPSHQVTQMGQEVILRCVPISNHLYFYWYRQILGQKVEFLVSFYNNEISEKSEIFDDQFSVERPDGSNFTLKIRSTKLEDSAMYFCASRFREDTEAFFGQGTRLTVV.

There are many counts of this clonotype. The CDR3 DNA reads as TGCAGTGCTAGAGATTTCCGAGGTCGAAGCAATCAGCCCCAGCATTTT. Translating gives CSARDFRGRSNQPQHF. V gene TRBV20-1 combines with J gene TRBJ1-5, with no clear D. The CDR3 extends over 16 amino acids. Germline CDR1 is DFQATT and CDR2 is SNEGSKA (reference sequence). With 0 bases removed from V and 1 base from J, the gap between germline ends came to 13 bases.

This clonotype was counted between two and nine times. CDR3 nucleotide sequence: TGTGCCAGCAGCCCACCTCTAGGAGCCAAAAACATTCAGTACTTC. Translation: CASSPPLGAKNIQYF. The V and J genes are TRBV28 and TRBJ2-4; the D is unclear. V was pared by 6 bases and J by 0 bases, with 12 bases between. The CDR3 runs to 15 residues. The germline gives CDR1 MDHEN, CDR2 SYDVKM.

This chain joins TRBV6-2 or TRBV6-3 and TRBJ1-4; 9 positions match TRBD1. Trimming at V came to 6 bases and at J to 11 bases, leaving 16 bases not matched to a gene. The CDR3 loop spans 16 amino acids. CDR1 is MNHEY, CDR2 SVGEGT, per germline. The CDR3 nucleotides are TGTGCCAGCAGCCTCGGGGACAGGGCCACCGTCGGTAAACTGTTTTTT. It specifies CASSLGDRATVGKLFF.

This clonotype was counted a few times. The gene calls are TRBV20-1 and TRBJ1-1; no reliable D call. This CDR3 has 11 amino acids. Germline CDR1 and CDR2: DFQATT and SNEGSKA (reference sequence). Trimming shortened V by 3 bases and J by 3 bases, and 5 bases separated the two germline ends. CDR3 region: CSASSYTEAFF. The CDR3 DNA sequence: TGCAGTGCTAGTTCTTACACTGAAGCTTTCTTT.

The chain combines TRBV9 with TRBJ1-1; D unclear. Germline CDR1 reads SGDLS; CDR2 reads YYNGEE. CDR3 size: 13 residues. The V and J ends lost 0 bases and 8 bases respectively, with 11 bases between them. CDR3 in DNA: TGTGCCAGCAGCGTAGCCCAGGCGAAGGAAGCTTTCTTT. Its translation is CASSVAQAKEAFF.

The V and J genes are TRBV9 and TRBJ1-6; 7 positions agree with TRBD1. Germline CDR1 and CDR2: SGDLS and YYNGEE. J lost 5 bases, V lost 6 bases, and 5 bases had no gene match. The length of the CDR3 is 14 residues. The CDR3 DNA reads TGTGCCAGCACCCCGGGACAGAATAATTCACCCCTCCACTTT. It yields the protein CASTPGQNNSPLHF.

This clonotype has more than one count but fewer than ten. V is TRBV24-1 and J is TRBJ2-7; no definite D call. The CDR3 runs to 12 residues. V was pared by 4 bases and J by 7 bases, with 10 bases between. Germline CDR1 KGHDR, CDR2 SFDVKD. DNA for the CDR3: TGTGCCACCAGTGACGGGCCAAGGGAGCAGTACTTC. Translated: CATSDGPREQYF.

The genes are TRBV2 and TRBJ2-7, with D tentatively TRBD1 (6 bases). Germline lookup yields CDR1 SNHLY and CDR2 FYNNEI. This CDR3 is 13 amino acids long. V was trimmed by 4 bases and J by 3 bases, leaving 10 bases between them. The CDR3 region is CASSGTGNYEQYF. CDR3 DNA sequence: TGTGCCAGCAGTGGTACAGGGAACTACGAGCAGTACTTC.

This clonotype was picked up many times. This chain joins TRBV12-3 or TRBV12-4 and TRBJ1-6; 10 bases fit TRBD1. The CDR3 has 14 residues. Germline trimming cut 5 bases from V and 9 bases from J; bases unmatched to any gene: 4. The CDR3 protein is CASSVRQGASPLHF. The CDR3 DNA reads as TGTGCCAGCAGTGTACGACAGGGGGCTTCACCCCTCCACTTT.

V usage is TRBV5-5 and J usage is TRBJ2-7; maybe TRBD2 (5 bases). Per germline, CDR1 SGHKS and CDR2 YYEKEE (reference sequence). Trimming removed 5 bases at V and 4 bases at J, with 25 bases between. The length of the CDR3 is 17 residues. CDR3 bases: TGTGCCAGCAGACAGAAATCCACGCTCCCCGGGGTATACGAGCAGTACTTC. Translation: CASRQKSTLPGVYEQYF.

The chain joins TRBV6-5 to TRBJ2-7; 10 bases agree with TRBD2. This CDR3 is 16 amino acids long. Germline CDR1 reads MNHEY; CDR2 reads SVGAGI. The J segment lost 6 bases and the V segment lost 4 bases, leaving 12 bases of the junction unmatched. The CDR3 DNA follows: TGTGCCAGCAGTTTAACTAGCGGGGCCCTTGGGTTCGAGCAGTACTTC. Amino acid sequence: CASSLTSGALGFEQYF.

This clonotype appeared a few times. This chain uses TRBV5-1 with TRBJ2-7; 8 bases are shared with TRBD2. Per the germline V gene, CDR1 is SGHRS and CDR2 is YFSETQ. The CDR3 loop spans 15 amino acids. With V trimmed by 0 bases and J by 2 bases, 4 bases remained unmatched. CDR3 coding DNA: TGCGCCAGCAGCTTGGGCGGGAGGAATCCCTACGAGCAGTACTTC. It is translated as CASSLGGRNPYEQYF.

This clonotype has a handful of counts. This chain uses TRBV27 with TRBJ1-6, with D perhaps TRBD1 (6 bases). CDR1 is MNHEY and CDR2 is SMNVEV in the germline V gene (reference sequence). V dropped 3 bases and J dropped 7 bases, with 13 bases sitting between them. CDR3 size: 15 residues. CDR3 nucleotide sequence: TGTGCCAGCAGTTTCTTAGCGGGGGGCAATTCACCCCTCCACTTT. Amino acids: CASSFLAGGNSPLHF.

This clonotype was observed a few times. The rearrangement joins TRBV6-1 to TRBJ2-2; 11 nucleotides line up with TRBD2. Unmatched junction bases numbered 5, after V lost 6 bases and J lost 2 bases. The germline V gene encodes CDR1 MNHNS and CDR2 SASEGT. The length of the CDR3 is 16 residues. CDR3 nucleotide sequence: TGTGCCAGCAGGGTAGCGGGAGGGAAAAACACCGGGGAGCTGTTTTTT. Amino acid sequence: CASRVAGGKNTGELFF.

The V call is TRBV12-3 or TRBV12-4, the J call TRBJ1-2; maybe TRBD1 (6 bases). The V end was cut by 0 bases, the J end by 7 bases, with 15 bases between. The length of the CDR3 is 15 residues. In nucleotides, the CDR3 is TGTGCCAGCAGTTTAGCTCCGGGGGCTGTTTCTGGCTACACCTTC. It codes for CASSLAPGAVSGYTF.

V is TRBV20-1 and J is TRBJ2-3, with D possibly being TRBD2 (5 bases). The CDR3 totals 15 residues. Germline V gives CDR1 DFQATT, CDR2 SNEGSKA (reference sequence). V lost 4 bases and J 3 bases, leaving 17 bases between the germline ends. The CDR3 region has the DNA TGCAGTGCTACCATCCGGCGGGCGGATACAGATACGCAGTATTTT. As protein: CSATIRRADTDTQYF.

In its sample, this clonotype was seen a few times. This chain connects TRBV20-1 to TRBJ1-2, with TRBD1 as a possible D gene (6 bases). V was pared by 0 bases and J by 4 bases, with 21 bases between. The CDR3 has 17 amino acids. Germline CDR1 is DFQATT and CDR2 is SNEGSKA (reference sequence). As DNA, the CDR3 is TGCAGTGCTAGAGATCCTCGAGAGGGGGATTATCTCTATGGCTACACCTTC. Protein product: CSARDPREGDYLYGYTF.

This clonotype turned up a few times. The gene calls are TRBV5-1 and TRBJ2-2, with D maybe TRBD1 (5 bases). The V end was cut by 1 base, the J end by 5 bases, with 12 bases between. The germline gives CDR1 SGHRS, CDR2 YFSETQ. The CDR3 spans 15 residues. The CDR3 spells CASSLIQGKTGELFF. CDR3 in DNA: TGCGCCAGCAGCTTGATTCAGGGAAAGACCGGGGAGCTGTTTTTT. Based on the CDR3 plus reference TRBV5-1 and TRBJ2-2, the full variable domain is KAGVTQTPRYLIKTRGQQVTLSCSPISGHRSVSWYQQTPGQGLQFLFEYFSETQRNKGNFPGRFSGRQFSNSRSEMNVSTLELGDSALYLCASSLIQGKTGELFFGEGSRLTVL.

This clonotype was seen ten or more times. The rearrangement joins TRBV12-3 or TRBV12-4 to TRBJ2-4; D uncertain. The CDR3 contains 13 residues. With 3 bases removed from V and 5 bases from J, the gap between germline ends came to 8 bases. Here the CDR3 DNA reads TGTGCCAGCAGTTTTAACGACCAAAACATTCAGTACTTC. This translates into CASSFNDQNIQYF.